The sample holds a few counts of the clone carrying this T cell receptor (beta chain). This sample was included in a study of blood T cell repertoires in COVID-19. In the study overall: The United States, Italy and Spain supplied acute and convalescent COVID-19 samples. From T cells, B-cell-depleted T cells, or PBMCs came the material, which was cDNA or gDNA.

The CDR3 length is 14 residues. Germline V lookup: CDR1 SGHTA, CDR2 FQGNSA. Between the trimmed V and J ends, which lost 3 bases and 2 bases, there was a span of 10 bases. Source study methods: Counts of nucleated cells, estimated from reference gene primer amplification, were obtained. Assay used: immunoSEQ multiplex PCR; TCRdb lists only in-frame clones, some missing. V, J and clone size were drawn from that table, and D and trimming were deduced from the DNA. This sample has around 97,000 clones, with around 80% found just once. The rearrangement joins TRBV7-2 to TRBJ1-1, with D unclear. The sequence derives from a man in his 70s with acute or convalescent COVID-19. Sequences were obtained from peripheral blood. CDR3 nucleotide sequence: TGTGCCAGCAGCTTTTACAGCCTAAACACTGAAGCTTTCTTT. Translated: CASSFYSLNTEAFF.